This TCR beta chain was sequenced for a study of T cells of healthy individuals. This clonotype was observed at least ten times. TCRdb analysed the 5' RACE reads with MiXCR anew, one entry per CDR3 protein. The sample holds about 100,000 distinct CDR3 sequences, 15% to 20% seen once. The V end lost 3 bases, the J end lost 4 bases, and 22 bases lay between the germline ends. Germline-derived CDR1 and CDR2 are DFQATT and SNEGSKA (reference sequence). The CDR3 runs to 16 residues. The sequence was obtained from a human donor in good health. The J gene is TRBJ2-7, the V gene TRBV20-1, with a possible D match to TRBD2 (5 bases). The CDR3 reads CSARGSISLDRYEQYF. As DNA, the CDR3 is TGCAGTGCTAGGGGGAGCATTTCCCTCGATAGGTACGAGCAGTACTTC.